Listed below are T cell receptor beta chains from one sample, sequenced in a study of CD8+CD57+ T cells in acquired aplastic anemia. TCRdb passed the reads through MiXCR, listing each CDR3 protein once. Of about 190,000 distinct CDR3 sequences in the sample, around 50% were seen once. Specimen: sorted CD4+, CD8+, or CD8+CD57+ T cells (not recorded which) from PBMCs. The receptors were sampled from a human donor in good health, serving as a control. CDR3s include the opening cysteine and the closing phenylalanine or tryptophan. The order of the fields is D gene, J gene, clone size, V gene, CDR3 protein, CDR3 DNA. A D gene is named only where the DNA matches it firmly. For some rows the clone size is stated as once, few or many, or as a class when expanded; others skip it.

d_gene: TRBD1
j_gene: TRBJ2-5
abundance: -
v_gene: TRBV2
CDR3aa: CASGQGGETQYF
CDR3nt: TGTGCCAGCGGACAGGGGGGGGAGACCCAGTACTTC

d_gene: -
j_gene: TRBJ1-1
abundance: -
v_gene: TRBV25-1
CDR3aa: CASSEYMGNTEAFF
CDR3nt: TGTGCCAGCAGTGAATATATGGGGAACACTGAAGCTTTCTTT

d_gene: -
j_gene: TRBJ2-5
abundance: once
v_gene: TRBV15
CDR3aa: CATCEGWGQETQYF
CDR3nt: TGTGCCACCTGCGAGGGGTGGGGACAAGAGACCCAGTACTTC

d_gene: -
j_gene: TRBJ2-7
abundance: -
v_gene: TRBV7-3
CDR3aa: CASSPPGSNEQYF
CDR3nt: TGTGCCAGCAGCCCACCGGGGAGTAACGAGCAGTACTTC

d_gene: -
j_gene: TRBJ1-1
abundance: -
v_gene: TRBV7-2
CDR3aa: CASSRGTVTEAFF
CDR3nt: TGTGCCAGCAGCCGTGGGACGGTCACTGAAGCTTTCTTT

d_gene: TRBD1
j_gene: TRBJ1-5
abundance: once
v_gene: TRBV27
CDR3aa: CASSLFGTGGGNQPQHF
CDR3nt: TGTGCCAGCAGTTTATTCGGGACAGGGGGGGGCAATCAGCCTCAGCATTTT

d_gene: -
j_gene: TRBJ1-2
abundance: -
v_gene: TRBV28
CDR3aa: CASLVGRAGGYTF
CDR3nt: TGTGCCAGCCTCGTTGGGAGGGCGGGCGGCTACACCTTC

d_gene: -
j_gene: TRBJ2-7
abundance: many
v_gene: TRBV12-3/TRBV12-4
CDR3aa: CASSLGQFYEQYF
CDR3nt: TGTGCCAGCAGTTTGGGACAATTCTACGAGCAGTACTTC

d_gene: -
j_gene: TRBJ2-3
abundance: -
v_gene: TRBV7-4
CDR3aa: CASSPRDLGWEGTDTQYF
CDR3nt: TGTGCCAGCAGCCCCCGGGACCTAGGATGGGAGGGCACAGATACGCAGTATTTT

d_gene: -
j_gene: TRBJ1-3
abundance: -
v_gene: TRBV4-1
CDR3aa: CASSQALNTGGMSGNTIYF
CDR3nt: TGCGCCAGCAGCCAAGCCTTGAACACCGGGGGCATGTCTGGAAACACCATATATTTT

d_gene: -
j_gene: TRBJ1-4
abundance: many
v_gene: TRBV5-1
CDR3aa: CASSRLGQHSATNEKLFF
CDR3nt: TGCGCCAGCAGCCGCCTCGGACAGCACTCTGCAACTAATGAAAAACTGTTTTTT

d_gene: TRBD1
j_gene: TRBJ1-1
abundance: -
v_gene: TRBV19
CDR3aa: CASSIVGDRGQGTEAFF
CDR3nt: TGTGCCAGTAGTATAGTTGGGGACAGGGGGCAAGGCACTGAAGCTTTCTTT

d_gene: TRBD1
j_gene: TRBJ2-7
abundance: many
v_gene: TRBV7-8
CDR3aa: CASSPRQGPYEQYF
CDR3nt: TGTGCCAGCAGCCCTAGACAGGGCCCCTACGAGCAGTACTTC

d_gene: -
j_gene: TRBJ1-2
abundance: -
v_gene: TRBV6-1
CDR3aa: CASSAGKANYGYTF
CDR3nt: TGTGCCAGCAGTGCAGGGAAAGCTAACTATGGCTACACCTTC

d_gene: TRBD1
j_gene: TRBJ1-2
abundance: many
v_gene: TRBV11-2
CDR3aa: CASSLSGTAAGGYTF
CDR3nt: TGTGCCAGCAGCTTATCCGGGACAGCCGCTGGCGGCTACACCTTC

d_gene: TRBD1
j_gene: TRBJ1-1
abundance: -
v_gene: TRBV20-1
CDR3aa: CSAWDRRMNTEAFF
CDR3nt: TGCAGTGCCTGGGACAGGCGGATGAACACTGAAGCTTTCTTT

d_gene: TRBD1
j_gene: TRBJ1-6
abundance: -
v_gene: TRBV19
CDR3aa: CASRRTGHNSPLHF
CDR3nt: TGTGCCAGTAGGAGGACAGGGCATAATTCACCCCTCCACTTT

d_gene: TRBD1
j_gene: TRBJ1-2
abundance: -
v_gene: TRBV19
CDR3aa: CASRQGQGNYGYTF
CDR3nt: TGTGCCAGTAGACAGGGACAGGGCAACTATGGCTACACCTTC

d_gene: TRBD1
j_gene: TRBJ2-7
abundance: many
v_gene: TRBV9
CDR3aa: CASSQGAGTYEQYF
CDR3nt: TGTGCCAGCAGCCAGGGGGCAGGGACCTACGAGCAGTACTTC

d_gene: TRBD1
j_gene: TRBJ1-2
abundance: many
v_gene: TRBV5-1
CDR3aa: CASSLGQGIYGYTF
CDR3nt: TGCGCCAGCAGCTTGGGACAGGGGATCTATGGCTACACCTTC

d_gene: -
j_gene: TRBJ1-2
abundance: -
v_gene: TRBV15
CDR3aa: CATSIRGLRGYTF
CDR3nt: TGTGCCACCAGCATCAGAGGCCTCAGAGGCTACACCTTC

d_gene: TRBD2
j_gene: TRBJ2-7
abundance: -
v_gene: TRBV19
CDR3aa: CASSIIASGTDEQYF
CDR3nt: TGTGCCAGTAGTATTATCGCTAGCGGGACGGACGAGCAGTACTTC

d_gene: TRBD1
j_gene: TRBJ1-2
abundance: -
v_gene: TRBV19
CDR3aa: CASSRGRTGSAGGYTF
CDR3nt: TGTGCCAGTAGCCGCGGCCGGACAGGGTCAGCAGGTGGCTACACCTTC

d_gene: TRBD1
j_gene: TRBJ2-7
abundance: once
v_gene: TRBV10-3
CDR3aa: CAISGQGYEQYF
CDR3nt: TGTGCCATCAGCGGACAGGGCTACGAGCAGTACTTC

d_gene: -
j_gene: TRBJ1-6
abundance: once
v_gene: TRBV4-3
CDR3aa: CASSQDTPMLRNSPLHF
CDR3nt: TGCGCCAGCAGCCAAGATACGCCGATGCTGAGGAATTCACCCCTCCACTTT

d_gene: -
j_gene: TRBJ2-2
abundance: few
v_gene: TRBV18
CDR3aa: CASSLSTGELFF
CDR3nt: TGTGCCAGCTCACTCAGTACCGGGGAGCTGTTTTTT

d_gene: TRBD2
j_gene: TRBJ2-5
abundance: few
v_gene: TRBV9
CDR3aa: CASTLSGANQETQYF
CDR3nt: TGTGCCAGCACCCTTAGCGGGGCTAACCAAGAGACCCAGTACTTC

d_gene: TRBD2
j_gene: TRBJ2-1
abundance: -
v_gene: TRBV10-3
CDR3aa: CAISESGTSGGSSYNEQFF
CDR3nt: TGTGCCATCAGTGAGTCCGGCACTAGCGGGGGGAGCTCCTACAATGAGCAGTTCTTC

d_gene: -
j_gene: TRBJ1-2
abundance: once
v_gene: TRBV25-1
CDR3aa: CASSVLLKTGRAGYTF
CDR3nt: TGTGCCAGCAGTGTCCTGCTGAAAACCGGGAGGGCTGGCTACACCTTC